A single sample is the source of the 21 T cell receptor beta chains below, sequenced in a study of molecular identifiers for immune sequencing clone quantification (dated by TCRdb to about 2018). Library preparation was by PCR. Sequencing used a NextSeq 500. TCRdb trimmed the raw reads at Q25, called clones with MiXCR and kept productive beta chains. One record per CDR3 amino acid sequence lists the most common genes and DNA. This sample lists over 100,000 distinct CDR3 sequences; 35% were detected once. The top ten constitute roughly 10% of the sample. The material sequenced was naive CD8+ T cells from blood, with Jurkat cell RNA spiked in. What this sample's cell subset or site label stands for: FACS-sorted CD8+CD4-CCR7+CD45RA+ naive T cells. Receptor source: a human donor in good health. Some libraries in this study had Jurkat cell RNA spiked in.

This clonotype was detected many times. The chain couples TRBV7-9 to TRBJ1-1, with D unresolved. Germline V gene lookup returns CDR1 SEHNR and CDR2 FQNEAQ (reference sequence). The CDR3 is made up of 14 amino acids. The V end lost 7 bases, the J end lost 4 bases, and 16 bases lay between the germline ends. Here the CDR3 reads CASNPPLGGTEAFF. CDR3 nucleotides: TGTGCCAGCAACCCGCCCCTCGGAGGCACTGAAGCTTTCTTT.

The chain uses TRBV10-2 and TRBJ1-6; D not certain. V shed 3 bases and J shed 5 bases, with 8 bases lying between them. Germline V gene data show CDR1 as WSHSY and CDR2 as SAAADI. The CDR3 totals 14 residues. In DNA, the CDR3 is TGCGCCAGCAGTGAAGGCAGAGATAATTCACCCCTCCACTTT. Protein product: CASSEGRDNSPLHF.

The chain uses TRBV6-6 and TRBJ1-5; TRBD1 matches 8 bases. V was clipped by 5 bases and J by 4 bases; unmatched bases: 7. Germline CDR1 and CDR2: MNHNY and SVGAGI (reference sequence). The CDR3 sequence is 15 residues long. CDR3 sequence: CASSPGTGANQPQHF. DNA of the CDR3: TGTGCCAGCAGTCCGGGGACAGGAGCTAATCAGCCCCAGCATTTT.

This clonotype was seen ten or more times. V gene TRBV20-1 combines with J gene TRBJ1-1; possible D gene TRBD1, 5 bases. The CDR3 extends over 14 amino acids. Germline V gene lookup returns CDR1 DFQATT and CDR2 SNEGSKA (reference sequence). Trimming took 1 base from V and 5 from J, leaving 14 bases between them. Here the CDR3 reads CSARVLGLGTEAFF. The DNA for the CDR3 is TGCAGTGCTAGAGTTCTGGGACTCGGAACTGAAGCTTTCTTT.

This clonotype was seen a few times. The CDR3, as DNA: TGTGCCAGCAGTCCGACAGGGGACTCTGGAAACACCATATATTTT. Translation gives CASSPTGDSGNTIYF. This chain joins TRBV12-3 or TRBV12-4 and TRBJ1-3, with 8 bases fitting TRBD1. This CDR3 is built from 15 residues. The V and J ends lost 5 bases and 0 bases, in that order; junction bases with no gene match: 3.

There are many counts of this clonotype. The rearrangement joins TRBV7-9 to TRBJ2-3; a possible D gene is TRBD2 (6 bases). The germline V gene has CDR1 SEHNR and CDR2 FQNEAQ (reference sequence). V shed 5 bases and J shed 0 bases, with 15 bases lying between them. The CDR3 length is 16 residues. CDR3: CASSPTLGTSTDTQYF. CDR3 coding DNA: TGTGCCAGCAGCCCGACACTGGGGACTAGCACAGATACGCAGTATTTT.

The gene calls are TRBV19 and TRBJ2-1; a possible D gene is TRBD1 (5 bases). V was shortened by 6 bases and J by 1 base, with 7 bases between the two germline ends. The CDR3 extends over 13 amino acids. Per the germline V gene, CDR1 is LNHDA and CDR2 is SQIVND (reference sequence). The CDR3 nucleotides read TGTGCCAGTAGCGACAGTTCCTACAATGAGCAGTTCTTC. Its protein is CASSDSSYNEQFF.

On this clonotype itself: One end of the junction fails to match germline, which may point to a read error. Written as DNA, the CDR3 is TGTGCCAGCCAGCCCGGACTAGCTAGCACAGATACGCGGTATTTT. As protein: CASQPGLASTDTRYF. This chain connects TRBV6-2 or TRBV6-3 to TRBJ2-3; the match to TRBD2 covers 8 bases. Germline assignment: CDR1 MNHEY and CDR2 SVGEGT. This CDR3 comprises 15 residues.

In regard to this clonotype: In this CDR3 the conserved last residue, phenylalanine or tryptophan, is missing, so a read error is likely. The CDR3 DNA follows: TGTGCCAGCAGTGAAGCCTTGGGACGCACAGATACGCAGTATTCT. This encodes CASSEALGRTDTQYS. This chain connects TRBV2 to TRBJ2-3; D may correspond to TRBD1 or TRBD2 (5 bases each). The germline CDR1 and CDR2 sequences are SNHLY and FYNNEI. V gave up 0 bases and J gave up 1 base, with 8 bases separating them. This CDR3 has 15 amino acids.

V and J are TRBV9 and TRBJ2-2; 7 positions match TRBD2. Germline V lookup: CDR1 SGDLS, CDR2 YYNGEE. The CDR3 covers 17 residues. The V segment lost 1 base and the J segment 1 base; nucleotides outside the gene matches: 7. The CDR3 region has the DNA TGTGCCAGCAGCGTAAGGCCCAGCGGGAAGAACACCGGGGAGCTGTTTTTT. Its translation: CASSVRPSGKNTGELFF. Based on the CDR3 plus reference TRBV9 and TRBJ2-2, the full variable domain is DSGVTQTPKHLITATGQRVTLRCSPRSGDLSVYWYQQSLDQGLQFLIQYYNGEERAKGNILERFSAQQFPDLHSELNLSSLELGDSALYFCASSVRPSGKNTGELFFGEGSRLTVL.

A note on this clonotype: The CDR3 does not close with the conserved phenylalanine or tryptophan, likely indicating a read error. The J gene is TRBJ2-5, the V gene TRBV9, with D maybe TRBD1 (6 bases). Trimming removed 5 bases at V and 0 bases at J, with 11 bases between. Germline lookup yields CDR1 SGDLS and CDR2 YYNGEE. The length of the CDR3 is 14 residues. The CDR3 is CASSEGGDQETQYL. DNA of the CDR3: TGTGCCAGCAGTGAAGGGGGAGACCAAGAGACCCAGTACCTC.

The sample holds a few counts of this clonotype. The V call is TRBV5-4, the J call TRBJ2-7; D gene unclear. Germline V gene lookup returns CDR1 SGHNT and CDR2 YYREEE (reference sequence). V lost 2 bases to trimming and J lost 1 base, with 7 bases between them. The CDR3 is made up of 13 amino acids. CDR3 amino acids: CASSLSASYEQYF. The CDR3 DNA reads TGTGCCAGCAGCTTATCAGCTTCCTACGAGCAGTACTTC.

CDR3 region: CASSWRGATYEQYF. The CDR3 nucleotides read TGTGCCAGCAGCTGGAGGGGTGCAACCTACGAGCAGTACTTC. The chain employs TRBV14 and TRBJ2-7; D is perhaps TRBD2 (6 bases). The germline V and J ends were trimmed by 5 bases and 2 bases, with 13 bases remaining between them. This CDR3 contains 14 residues. Per germline, CDR1 SGHDN and CDR2 FVKESK.

This clonotype was seen more than once but under ten times. The chain links TRBV13 to TRBJ1-2, with a possible D match to TRBD1 (5 bases). Between the trimmed V and J ends, which lost 5 bases and 2 bases, there was a span of 12 bases. The germline gives CDR1 PRHDT, CDR2 FYEKMQ (reference sequence). This CDR3 spans 14 amino acids. CDR3 in DNA: TGTGCCAGCAGCCCACCGAGACAGAACTATGGCTACACCTTC. Amino acids: CASSPPRQNYGYTF.

The count of this clonotype is one. With a much larger clone just one base away, this may be a read error. The chain joins TRBV20-1 to TRBJ2-7; 11 nucleotides align to TRBD2. CDR3 length equals 14 residues. Germline CDR1 is DFQATT and CDR2 is SNEGSKA (reference sequence). The CDR3 nucleotides read TGCAGTGCTAGGACTAGCGGGATTTCCTACGCGCAGTACTTC. This codes for CSARTSGISYAQYF.

The rearrangement links TRBV9 to TRBJ1-5; D gene ambiguous. Germline V gene sequence: CDR1 SGDLS, CDR2 YYNGEE. V gave up 3 bases and J gave up 3 bases, with 10 bases separating them. The CDR3 spans 14 residues. The CDR3 DNA reads as TGTGCCAGCAGCGGCCGGACGGACAATCAGCCCCAGCATTTT. Translation: CASSGRTDNQPQHF.

This clonotype has more than one count but fewer than ten. The chain combines TRBV4-3 with TRBJ2-7; D is unresolved. V lost 1 base and J lost 3, with 7 bases in between. Germline V CDR1 and CDR2: LGHNA, YSLEER. The CDR3 is made up of 13 amino acids. CDR3 DNA: TGCGCCAGCAGCCAAGGTAGGCTCTACGAGCAGTACTTC. Residues: CASSQGRLYEQYF.

In this sample, this clonotype turned up a few times. The rearrangement joins TRBV20-1 to TRBJ2-3, with no clear D. The germline CDR1 and CDR2 sequences are DFQATT and SNEGSKA (reference sequence). This CDR3 contains 9 residues. Here the CDR3 reads CSAMNTQYF. Written as DNA, the CDR3 is TGCAGCGCGATGAATACGCAGTATTTT.

This clonotype is a singleton in its sample. The CDR3 end shows no conserved phenylalanine or tryptophan, and so a read error is likely. V is TRBV24-1 and J is TRBJ2-6; TRBD1 aligns across 8 bases. The germline CDR1 and CDR2 sequences are KGHDR and SFDVKD. This CDR3 is built from 18 residues. V gave up 3 bases and J gave up 4 bases; unmatched junction bases: 10. The CDR3 DNA is TGTGCCACCAGTGATCCGGGACAGGTAGTTTGGGGGGCCAACGTCCTGACTATC. It is translated as CATSDPGQVVWGANVLTI.

The chain uses TRBV6-5 and TRBJ2-5; D not resolved. Germline V gene lookup returns CDR1 MNHEY and CDR2 SVGAGI. This CDR3 spans 13 amino acids. V was pared by 2 bases and J by 2 bases, with 6 bases between. For the CDR3, the DNA is TGTGCCAGCAGTTACCCGTCACAAGAGACCCAGTACTTC. This encodes CASSYPSQETQYF.

To note about this clonotype: One end of the junction varies from germline; a read error may be responsible. The chain combines TRBV4-2 with TRBJ1-5, with D maybe TRBD1 (6 bases). The CDR3 sequence is 14 residues long. Germline values: CDR1 LGHNA, CDR2 YNFKEQ. The CDR3 loop is CASSQADSNQPQQF. The DNA for the CDR3 is TGTGCCAGCAGCCAAGCGGACAGCAATCAGCCCCAGCAATTT.